A selection of T cell receptor beta chains follows, all from one sample in a study of blood T cells in healthy people across ages. TCRdb independently ran MiXCR on the 5' RACE reads; one entry per CDR3 protein. The sample contains about 1.6 million distinct CDR3 sequences, roughly a third of which appear only once. Sequencing was done on a sample of blood. These receptors all stem from a woman in her 30s in good health. Both conserved end residues are part of each CDR3. D genes are given only for firm matches. The size entry is marked missing in some rows and otherwise reads once, few, many or a size class.

TRBD1	.	TRBV7-9	TRBJ2-3	CASSSSGTGATDTQYF	TGTGCCAGCAGCTCCTCAGGGACAGGGGCAACAGATACGCAGTATTTT
TRBD1	many	TRBV6-6	TRBJ1-2	CASSSRTGDGYTF	TGTGCCAGCAGTTCTAGGACAGGGGATGGCTACACCTTC
.	few	TRBV30	TRBJ2-1	CAWSGRGPYNEQFF	TGTGCCTGGAGTGGGAGAGGACCCTACAATGAGCAGTTCTTC
TRBD2	.	TRBV6-6	TRBJ2-7	CASSYGSGGIRYEQYF	TGTGCCAGCAGTTACGGTAGCGGGGGGATAAGGTACGAGCAGTACTTC
.	.	TRBV2	TRBJ1-2	CASISGQLHYGYTF	TGTGCCAGCATATCCGGACAGCTTCACTATGGCTACACCTTC
.	many	TRBV5-1	TRBJ2-7	CASSPGQPYEQYF	TGTGCCAGCAGCCCCGGACAGCCCTACGAGCAGTACTTC
TRBD1	.	TRBV24-1	TRBJ2-1	CATSDRTGSSYNEQFF	TGTGCCACCAGTGACCGGACAGGCAGCTCCTACAATGAGCAGTTCTTC
TRBD1	few	TRBV20-1	TRBJ2-7	CSAPPWDRGESYEQYF	TGCAGTGCCCCACCGTGGGACAGGGGGGAGTCCTACGAGCAGTACTTC
.	.	TRBV27	TRBJ2-7	CASSFRVPSYEQYF	TGTGCCAGCAGTTTTCGGGTACCCTCCTACGAGCAGTACTTC
TRBD2	.	TRBV5-1	TRBJ2-3	CASSLEGGGRTDTQYF	TGCGCCAGCAGCCTCGAGGGCGGGGGTCGAACAGATACGCAGTATTTT
.	.	TRBV30	TRBJ2-1	CAWGDSEQFF	TGTGCCTGGGGGGACTCGGAGCAGTTCTTC
.	few	TRBV10-3	TRBJ1-2	CAISEVEGGSYGYTF	TGTGCCATCAGTGAGGTGGAGGGAGGAAGCTATGGCTACACCTTC
.	.	TRBV10-3	TRBJ2-7	CAISPGDIYEQYF	TGTGCCATCAGTCCCGGGGACATCTACGAGCAGTACTTC
TRBD2	.	TRBV5-6	TRBJ2-1	CASSPRLAGIYNEQFF	TGTGCCAGCAGCCCAAGACTAGCGGGGATATACAATGAGCAGTTCTTC
.	.	TRBV30	TRBJ2-6	CAGRGVLSGANVLTF	TGTGCCGGGAGGGGGGTTCTCTCTGGGGCCAACGTCCTGACTTTC
.	.	TRBV9	TRBJ2-3	CASSATGTRNVADTQYF	TGTGCCAGCAGCGCGACCGGGACTCGCAATGTGGCAGATACGCAGTATTTT
TRBD2	few	TRBV4-1	TRBJ2-2	CASSHSGLAANTGELFF	TGCGCCAGCAGCCACAGTGGACTAGCTGCGAACACCGGGGAGCTGTTTTTT
.	once	TRBV28	TRBJ1-6	CASSSPLEFVPPLHF	TGTGCCAGCAGTTCCCCCTTGGAATTTGTTCCACCCCTCCACTTT
.	.	TRBV6-2/TRBV6-3	TRBJ1-2	CASSLKVTIFNRDDGYTF	TGTGCCAGCAGTTTAAAAGTCACTATCTTCAACAGGGACGATGGCTACACCTTC
.	few	TRBV12-3/TRBV12-4	TRBJ2-1	CASSPQTVAYNEQFF	TGTGCCAGCAGTCCACAGACTGTGGCTTACAATGAGCAGTTCTTC
TRBD2	.	TRBV13	TRBJ2-7	CASSLYGSTSGDEQYF	TGTGCCAGCAGCTTATATGGCTCGACTAGCGGCGACGAGCAGTACTTC
.	few	TRBV4-1	TRBJ1-1	CASSQGARGDTEAFF	TGCGCCAGCAGCCAAGGGGCTAGGGGTGACACTGAAGCTTTCTTT
TRBD1	few	TRBV10-3	TRBJ1-5	CAISEGGLTGITNQPQHF	TGTGCCATCAGTGAGGGGGGCCTGACAGGGATCACCAATCAGCCCCAGCATTTT
.	.	TRBV28	TRBJ1-4	CASSFLDGTTNEKLFF	TGTGCCAGCAGTTTCTTAGACGGTACAACTAATGAAAAACTGTTTTTT